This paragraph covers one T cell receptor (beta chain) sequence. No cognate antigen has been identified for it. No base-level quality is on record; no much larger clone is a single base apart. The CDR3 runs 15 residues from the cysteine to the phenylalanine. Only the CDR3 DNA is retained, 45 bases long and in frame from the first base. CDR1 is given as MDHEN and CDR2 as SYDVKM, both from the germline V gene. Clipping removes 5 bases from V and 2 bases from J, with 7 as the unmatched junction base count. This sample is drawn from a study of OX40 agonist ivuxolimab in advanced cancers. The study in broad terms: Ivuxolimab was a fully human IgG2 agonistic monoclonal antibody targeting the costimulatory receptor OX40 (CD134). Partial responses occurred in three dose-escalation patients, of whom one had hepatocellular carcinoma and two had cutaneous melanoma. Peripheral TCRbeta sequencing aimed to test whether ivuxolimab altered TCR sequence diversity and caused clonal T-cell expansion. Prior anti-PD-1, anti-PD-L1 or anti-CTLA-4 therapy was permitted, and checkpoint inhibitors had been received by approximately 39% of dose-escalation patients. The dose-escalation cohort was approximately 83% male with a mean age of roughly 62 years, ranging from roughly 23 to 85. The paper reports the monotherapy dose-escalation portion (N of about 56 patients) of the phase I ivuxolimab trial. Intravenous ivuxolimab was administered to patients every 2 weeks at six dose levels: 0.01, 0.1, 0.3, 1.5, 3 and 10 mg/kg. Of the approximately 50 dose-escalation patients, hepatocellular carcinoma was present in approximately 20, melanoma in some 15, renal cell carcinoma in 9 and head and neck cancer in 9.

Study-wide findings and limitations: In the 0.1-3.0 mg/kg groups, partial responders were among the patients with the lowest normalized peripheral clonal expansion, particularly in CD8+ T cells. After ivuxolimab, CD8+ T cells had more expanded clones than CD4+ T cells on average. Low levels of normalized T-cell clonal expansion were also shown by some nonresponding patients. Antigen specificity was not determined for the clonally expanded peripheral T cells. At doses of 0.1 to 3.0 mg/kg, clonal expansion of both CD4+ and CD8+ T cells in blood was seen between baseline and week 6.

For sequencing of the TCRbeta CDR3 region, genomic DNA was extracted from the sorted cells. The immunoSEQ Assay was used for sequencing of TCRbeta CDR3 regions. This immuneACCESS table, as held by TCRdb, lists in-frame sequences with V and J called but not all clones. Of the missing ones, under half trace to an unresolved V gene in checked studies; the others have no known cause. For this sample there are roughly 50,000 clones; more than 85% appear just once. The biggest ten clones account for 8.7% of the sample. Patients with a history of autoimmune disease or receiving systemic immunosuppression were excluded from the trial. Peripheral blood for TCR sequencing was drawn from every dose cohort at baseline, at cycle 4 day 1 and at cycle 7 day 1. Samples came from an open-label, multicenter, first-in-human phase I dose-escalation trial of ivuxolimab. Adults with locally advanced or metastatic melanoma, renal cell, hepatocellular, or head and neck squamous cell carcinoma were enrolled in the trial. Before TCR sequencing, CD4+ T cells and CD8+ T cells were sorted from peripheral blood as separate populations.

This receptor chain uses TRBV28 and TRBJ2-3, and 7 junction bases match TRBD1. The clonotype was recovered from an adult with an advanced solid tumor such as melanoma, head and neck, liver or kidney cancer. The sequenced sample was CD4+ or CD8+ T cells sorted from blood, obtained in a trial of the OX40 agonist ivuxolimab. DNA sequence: TGTGCCAGCAGTGCCGGGACAGCCTCCACAGATACGCAGTATTTT. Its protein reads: CASSAGTASTDTQYF.